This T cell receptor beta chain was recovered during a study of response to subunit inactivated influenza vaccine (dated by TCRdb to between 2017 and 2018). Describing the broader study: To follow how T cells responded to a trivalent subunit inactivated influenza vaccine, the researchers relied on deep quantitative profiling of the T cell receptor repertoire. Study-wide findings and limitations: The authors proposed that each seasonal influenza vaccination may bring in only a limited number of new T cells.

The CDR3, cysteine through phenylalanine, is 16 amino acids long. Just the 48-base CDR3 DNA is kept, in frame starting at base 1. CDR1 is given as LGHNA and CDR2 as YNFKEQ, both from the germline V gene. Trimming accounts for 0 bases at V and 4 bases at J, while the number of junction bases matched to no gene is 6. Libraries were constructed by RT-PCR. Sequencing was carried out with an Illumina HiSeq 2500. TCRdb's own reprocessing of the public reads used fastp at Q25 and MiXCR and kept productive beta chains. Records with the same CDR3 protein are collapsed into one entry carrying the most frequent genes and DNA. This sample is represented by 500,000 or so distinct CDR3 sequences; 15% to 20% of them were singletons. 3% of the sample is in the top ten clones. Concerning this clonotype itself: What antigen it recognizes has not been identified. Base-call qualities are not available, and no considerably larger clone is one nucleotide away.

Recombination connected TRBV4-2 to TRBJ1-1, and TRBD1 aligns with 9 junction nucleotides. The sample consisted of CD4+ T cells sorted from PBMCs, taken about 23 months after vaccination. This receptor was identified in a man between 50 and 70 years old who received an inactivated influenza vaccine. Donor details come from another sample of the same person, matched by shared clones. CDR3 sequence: CASSQDPQGARTEAFF. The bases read TGTGCCAGCAGCCAAGATCCACAGGGGGCCCGCACTGAAGCTTTCTTT.